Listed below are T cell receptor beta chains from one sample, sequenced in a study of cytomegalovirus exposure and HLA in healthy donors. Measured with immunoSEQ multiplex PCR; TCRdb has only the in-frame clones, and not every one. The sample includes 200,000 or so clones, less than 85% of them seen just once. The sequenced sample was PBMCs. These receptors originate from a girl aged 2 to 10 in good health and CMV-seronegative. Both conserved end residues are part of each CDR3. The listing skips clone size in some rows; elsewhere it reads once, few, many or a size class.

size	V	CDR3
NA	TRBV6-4	CASSDFMGQKTFF
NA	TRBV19	CASSIATGSTDTQYF
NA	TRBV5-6	CASSWTGGGETQYF
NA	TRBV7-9	CASSPALAALSSYNEQFF
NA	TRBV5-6	CASSLEAEPPSSYNEQFF
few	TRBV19	CASSIFSGQGQDYGYTF
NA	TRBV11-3	CASSSRDRAHEQYF
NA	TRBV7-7	CAITDRGSNQPQHF
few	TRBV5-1	CASSGSGTEAFF
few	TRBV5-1	CASSLEQGQPQHF
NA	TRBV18	CASSEGRGTEAFF
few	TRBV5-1	CASSLGGPYNEQFF
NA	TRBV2	CASRTSRDYANTGELFF
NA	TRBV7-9	CASSLDMGGGPNTEAFF
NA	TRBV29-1	CSVGPTNRHGYTF
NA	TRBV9	CASSVFQTLFSGHEQFF
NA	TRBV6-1	CASSGRLNTEAFF
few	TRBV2	CATGTGAYEQYF
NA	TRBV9	CASSVAPSLEQYF
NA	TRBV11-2	CASSLRLAGGGEQFF
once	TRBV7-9	CASSLTSGRTDTQYF
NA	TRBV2	CASRRLALNTGELFF
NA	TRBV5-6	CASSATGVIETQYF
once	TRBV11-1	CASSSRVSGNTIYF
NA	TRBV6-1	CASSELVGSVPTGELFF
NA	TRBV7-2	CASSFLAGGTDTQYF
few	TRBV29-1	CSVPGGTGVGGELFF
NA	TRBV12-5	CASGSGQGWTEAFF
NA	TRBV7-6	CASSSYRGRNRNEQYF
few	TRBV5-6	CASSSGQEAFF
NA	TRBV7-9	CASSLGPLAGGGDTQYF
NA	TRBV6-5	CASSYSGGQGRSPLHF
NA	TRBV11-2	CASSTQAGTEAFF
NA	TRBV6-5	CASSLEPWGASGYTF
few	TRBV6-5	CASLRGTEAFF
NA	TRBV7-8	CASSPGGGFNQPQHF
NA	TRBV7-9	CASSLRRTGLMGYGYTF
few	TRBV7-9	CASSSPELPYEQYF
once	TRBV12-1	CANLKLTSGRHEQFF